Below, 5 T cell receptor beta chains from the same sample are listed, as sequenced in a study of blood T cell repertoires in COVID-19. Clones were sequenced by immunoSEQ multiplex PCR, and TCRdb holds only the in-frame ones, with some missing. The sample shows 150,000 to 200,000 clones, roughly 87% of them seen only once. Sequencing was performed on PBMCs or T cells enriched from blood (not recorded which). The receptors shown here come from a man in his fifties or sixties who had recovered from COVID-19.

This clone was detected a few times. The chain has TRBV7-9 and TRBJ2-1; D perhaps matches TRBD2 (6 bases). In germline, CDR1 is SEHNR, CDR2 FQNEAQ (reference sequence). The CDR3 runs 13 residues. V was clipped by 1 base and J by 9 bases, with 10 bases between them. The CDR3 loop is CASSLDGGIEQFF. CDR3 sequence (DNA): TGTGCCAGCAGCTTAGACGGGGGAATTGAGCAGTTCTTC. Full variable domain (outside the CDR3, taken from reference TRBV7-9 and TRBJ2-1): DTGVSQNPRHKITKRGQNVTFRCDPISEHNRLYWYRQTLGQGPEFLTYFQNEAQLEKSRLLSDRFSAERPKGSFSTLEIQRTEQGDSAMYLCASSLDGGIEQFFGPGTRLTVL.

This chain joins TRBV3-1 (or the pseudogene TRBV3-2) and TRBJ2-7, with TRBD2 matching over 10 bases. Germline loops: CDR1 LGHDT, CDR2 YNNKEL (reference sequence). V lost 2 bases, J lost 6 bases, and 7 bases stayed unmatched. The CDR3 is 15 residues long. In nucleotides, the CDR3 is TGTGCCAGCAGCCAAACGGCTAGCGGGAGAGCCGAGCAGTACTTC. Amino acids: CASSQTASGRAEQYF.

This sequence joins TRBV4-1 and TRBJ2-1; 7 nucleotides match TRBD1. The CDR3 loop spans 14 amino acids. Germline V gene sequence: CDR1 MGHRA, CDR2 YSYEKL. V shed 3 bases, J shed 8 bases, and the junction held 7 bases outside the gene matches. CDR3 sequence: CASSQIQGFDEQFF. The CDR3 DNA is TGCGCCAGCAGCCAGATACAGGGGTTCGATGAGCAGTTCTTC.

CDR3 coding DNA: TGTGCCAGCAGTGAAGCGCTTGAGGGTTACTATGGCTACACCTTC. Residues: CASSEALEGYYGYTF. The V call is TRBV2, the J call TRBJ1-2; no definite D call. CDR3 length: 15 residues. From germline, CDR1 is SNHLY and CDR2 FYNNEI. V was shortened by 0 bases and J by 3 bases, with 11 bases between the two germline ends.

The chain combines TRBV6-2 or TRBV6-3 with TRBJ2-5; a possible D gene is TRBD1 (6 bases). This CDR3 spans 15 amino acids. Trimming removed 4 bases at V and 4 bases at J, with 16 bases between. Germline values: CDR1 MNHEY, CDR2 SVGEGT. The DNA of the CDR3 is TGTGCCAGCAGTTTCTCCGGACAGCGAACAGAGACCCAGTACTTC. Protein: CASSFSGQRTETQYF.